The text below deals with one TCR beta chain. This entry comes from a study of sequential checkpoint blockade in melanoma. At the level of the study: Patients were randomized 1:1 to nivolumab-then-ipilimumab or ipilimumab-then-nivolumab first-line. Each arm's sequence ended with maintenance nivolumab.

Germline loops: CDR1 GTSNPN, CDR2 SVGIG (reference sequence). V lost 3 bases and J 0 bases, leaving 11 bases between the germline ends. CDR3 size: 14 residues. Data came from immunoSEQ multiplex PCR; TCRdb stores just in-frame clones and leaves some out. The profile shows under 8,000 clones, 78% of them singletons. Treatment: randomized to nivolumab then ipilimumab (arm A) or the reverse (arm B). The clonotype was recovered from a human donor with melanoma. The V call is TRBV30, the J call TRBJ2-5; no reliable D call. The source was CD8+ T cells sorted from blood (inferred from file names), collected from a patient given nivolumab and ipilimumab in sequence. The CDR3 bases are TGTGCCTGGAGCCCAATCGGGTACCAAGAGACCCAGTACTTC. Its protein product is CAWSPIGYQETQYF.